This entry lists 16 T cell receptor beta chains sequenced from one sample in a study of T cell repertoires in cytomegalovirus infection. Using its own MiXCR run on the reads, TCRdb lists one record per CDR3 protein. The data show a few hundred thousand distinct CDR3 sequences, roughly 13% seen once. Sequenced material: PBMCs. The receptors were gathered from a human donor in good health (CMV status not recorded). Some clones in this sample may be carry-over from other donors' samples.

A few counts support this clonotype. CDR3 DNA: TGTGCCAGCAGCTCCCTCCGACTAGCGGGCACAGATACGCAGTATTTT. Amino acid sequence: CASSSLRLAGTDTQYF. The genes are TRBV7-4 and TRBJ2-3, with 9 bases fitting TRBD2. V shed 4 bases, J shed 1 base, and the junction held 6 bases outside the gene matches. In germline, CDR1 is SGHVT, CDR2 SQSDAQ. The CDR3 consists of 16 residues. The full variable domain, rest sourced from reference TRBV7-4 and TRBJ2-3, is GAGVSQSPRYKVAKRGRDVALRCDSISGHVTLYWYRQTLGQGSEVLTYSQSDAQRDKSGRPSGRFSAERPERSVSTLKIQRTEQGDSAVYLCASSSLRLAGTDTQYFGPGTRLTVL.

V usage is TRBV29-1 and J usage is TRBJ2-7; a weak D match, TRBD1 (7 bases). V gave up 4 bases and J gave up 7 bases, with 17 bases separating them. This CDR3 has 13 residues. Germline lookup yields CDR1 SQVTM and CDR2 ANQGSEA. As DNA, the CDR3 is TGCAGCGTTGTGGCGGGACAGACGGGTGAGCAGTACTTC. Protein sequence: CSVVAGQTGEQYF.

The V and J genes are TRBV4-3 and TRBJ2-7; D possibly matches TRBD1 or TRBD2 (5 bases each). V was pared by 3 bases and J by 5 bases, with 14 bases between. The CDR3 totals 14 residues. Germline loops: CDR1 LGHNA, CDR2 YSLEER. This CDR3 reads CASSHLPRGHEQYF. As DNA, the CDR3 is TGCGCCAGCAGCCACCTCCCGAGGGGCCACGAGCAGTACTTC.

This chain links TRBV15 with TRBJ2-1, with 7 bases aligning to TRBD2. This CDR3 spans 15 amino acids. Germline loops: CDR1 LNHNV, CDR2 YYDKDF (reference sequence). J was trimmed by 8 bases and V by 5 bases; bases with no gene match: 12. The CDR3 DNA is TGTGCCACCAGCGCCTTAGGGACTACAATCGATGAGCAGTTCTTC. Its protein is CATSALGTTIDEQFF.

The rearrangement joins TRBV4-2 to TRBJ2-7; TRBD2 matches at 14 bases. This CDR3 comprises 18 residues. V lost 4 bases, J lost 4 bases, and 12 bases stayed unmatched. CDR1 and CDR2 from the germline V gene are LGHNA and YNFKEQ. The CDR3 DNA is TGTGCCAGCAGCCTACGGACTAGCGGGGGGCCGGGGGGGTACGAGCAGTACTTC. The encoded protein is CASSLRTSGGPGGYEQYF.

The V and J genes are TRBV2 and TRBJ2-3; D is unclear. Germline-derived CDR1 and CDR2 are SNHLY and FYNNEI. This CDR3 comprises 13 residues. V lost 8 bases, J lost 9 bases, and 18 bases lay in between. CDR3 DNA sequence: TGTGCCAGCCCCAGACTGGTTCTTGACACGCAGTATTTT. Its translation is CASPRLVLDTQYF.

The chain uses TRBV11-2 and TRBJ2-2; 8 nucleotides line up with TRBD2. The CDR3 is made up of 16 amino acids. CDR1 is SGHAT, CDR2 FQNNGV, per germline. V lost 1 base and J lost 6; bases outside the gene matches: 7. This CDR3 reads CASSLVRLAQSGELFF. The CDR3 region has the DNA TGTGCCAGCAGCTTAGTGAGACTAGCGCAGTCCGGGGAGCTGTTTTTT. Looking up the rest from reference TRBV11-2 and TRBJ2-2 gives the full variable domain: EAGVAQSPRYKIIEKRQSVAFWCNPISGHATLYWYQQILGQGPKLLIQFQNNGVVDDSQLPKDRFSAERLKGVDSTLKIQPAKLEDSAVYLCASSLVRLAQSGELFFGEGSRLTVL.

This clonotype is a singleton in its sample. V gene TRBV20-1 combines with J gene TRBJ2-5; D might be TRBD2 (6 bases). This CDR3 comprises 14 residues. Germline CDR1 reads DFQATT; CDR2 reads SNEGSKA (reference sequence). Deletions cut 5 bases from V and 3 bases from J, with 16 bases between. The chain's CDR3 is CSAVSRDSKETQYF. Here the CDR3 DNA reads TGCAGTGCTGTAAGCCGGGACTCCAAAGAGACCCAGTACTTC.

Many counts were recorded for this clonotype. CDR3 in amino acids: CASSSGGRADNEQFF. The CDR3 nucleotides are TGTGCCAGCAGCTCAGGCGGGAGGGCAGACAATGAGCAGTTCTTC. The J gene is TRBJ2-1, the V gene TRBV7-3; 9 bases align to TRBD2. V shed 4 bases and J 5 bases; nucleotides not matched to a gene: 6. The length of the CDR3 is 15 residues. The germline CDR1 and CDR2 sequences are SGHTA and FQGTGA.

This clonotype was seen a few times. The chain joins TRBV4-2 to TRBJ2-7, with D perhaps assigned TRBD1 or TRBD2 (6 bases each). Germline values: CDR1 LGHNA, CDR2 YNFKEQ. The V and J ends lost 1 base and 2 bases respectively, with 12 bases between them. This CDR3 contains 15 residues. The DNA of the CDR3 is TGTGCCAGCAGCCAAGTTAGAGGGGGGCCCTACGAGCAGTACTTC. Translated: CASSQVRGGPYEQYF.

The rearrangement uses TRBV7-9 and TRBJ1-6; D unresolved. Germline V CDR1 and CDR2: SEHNR, FQNEAQ (reference sequence). Trimming stripped 1 base from V and 8 bases from J, with 12 bases between. The CDR3 is made up of 15 amino acids. The CDR3 region is CASSLGAVVDSPLHF. CDR3 coding DNA: TGTGCCAGCAGCTTAGGGGCCGTGGTAGATTCACCCCTCCACTTT. The complete variable domain, with remaining parts taken from reference TRBV7-9 and TRBJ1-6, reads DTGVSQNPRHKITKRGQNVTFRCDPISEHNRLYWYRQTLGQGPEFLTYFQNEAQLEKSRLLSDRFSAERPKGSFSTLEIQRTEQGDSAMYLCASSLGAVVDSPLHFGNGTRLTVT.

This clonotype was seen at least ten times. J is TRBJ2-5 and V is TRBV6-2 or TRBV6-3; 8 bases are a match to TRBD2. Germline V gene sequence: CDR1 MNHEY, CDR2 SVGEGT. V dropped 5 bases and J dropped 9; count of bases not matched to a gene: 17. The CDR3 length is 16 residues. In DNA form, the CDR3 reads TGTGCCAGCAGTACCGTCTCGGTCGGGACTAGAAACCCCCAGTACTTC. Its protein product is CASSTVSVGTRNPQYF.

This clonotype was counted only a few times. The V and J genes are TRBV4-1 and TRBJ1-1; D is undetermined. Looked up from germline, CDR1 is MGHRA and CDR2 is YSYEKL. Trimming pared 3 bases from V and 7 bases from J, leaving 18 bases between. The CDR3 runs to 15 residues. CDR3 nucleotide sequence: TGCGCCAGCAGCCAGACCCGGGTTAGGCTCCATGAAGCTTTCTTT. The encoded protein is CASSQTRVRLHEAFF.

At least ten counts were recorded for this clonotype. The V and J genes are TRBV7-2 and TRBJ1-2; 7 bases fit TRBD1. CDR1 is SGHTA and CDR2 is FQGNSA in the germline V gene. The V and J ends lost 5 bases and 7 bases, in that order; junction bases with no gene match: 4. CDR3 length: 12 amino acids. In DNA form, the CDR3 reads TGTGCCAGCAGCACAGGGGTTCCTGGCTACACCTTC. Its translation is CASSTGVPGYTF.

The rearrangement links TRBV19 to TRBJ1-1; 7 bases fit TRBD1. The CDR3 length is 16 residues. J was trimmed by 4 bases and V by 6 bases; bases with no gene match: 14. CDR1 and CDR2 (germline): LNHDA, SQIVND (reference sequence). CDR3 nucleotides: TGTGCCAGTAGGATCCTAGGACAGGCGGCAGGCACTGAAGCTTTCTTT. Translating it yields CASRILGQAAGTEAFF.

This clonotype was seen repeatedly, ten times or more. The J gene is TRBJ2-3, the V gene TRBV7-2, with D possibly TRBD2 on 5 matching bases. CDR1 and CDR2 from the germline V gene are SGHTA and FQGNSA. There are 15 residues in the CDR3. V was cut by 1 base and J by 1 base, with 9 bases left in between. The CDR3 loop reads CASSLGGSRTDTQYF. In DNA, the CDR3 is TGTGCCAGCAGCTTAGGTGGGAGTCGCACAGATACGCAGTATTTT.